The 8 T cell receptor beta chains below all came from one sample that was sequenced in a study of siplizumab effects on memory and regulatory T cells. The table came from immunoSEQ multiplex PCR; TCRdb's copy has only in-frame clones and leaves some out. The sample holds about 120,000 clones; roughly 94% are singletons and the top ten take about 1.8%. Sample: non-Treg CD4+ T cells sorted from blood. The receptors here all came from a human donor in good health.

This clone was found once. V gene TRBV27 combines with J gene TRBJ2-7; TRBD2 is a possible D gene (6 bases). The germline V gene encodes CDR1 MNHEY and CDR2 SMNVEV (reference sequence). Trimming took off 4 bases at V and 6 bases at J, with 10 bases between the two ends. This CDR3 contains 12 residues. The CDR3 loop reads CASSSGGTEQYF. The CDR3 nucleotides are TGTGCCAGCAGTTCCGGGGGTACCGAGCAGTACTTC.

CDR3 DNA: TGTGCCAGCAGTGGGCAGACCATTAGCACAGATACGCAGTATTTT. Protein sequence: CASSGQTISTDTQYF. The chain joins TRBV2 to TRBJ2-3; D gene unclear. In germline, CDR1 is SNHLY, CDR2 FYNNEI. The CDR3 has 15 amino acids. The V end was cut by 4 bases, the J end by 0 bases, with 11 bases between.

V and J are TRBV7-8 and TRBJ2-2; 10 bases agree with TRBD2. Trimming cost V 5 bases and J 6 bases; bases outside gene matches: 12. Germline CDR1 reads SGHVS; CDR2 reads FQNEAQ. This CDR3 spans 17 amino acids. The CDR3 here is CASSPHAAGTSAGELFF. As DNA, the CDR3 is TGTGCCAGCAGCCCGCATGCGGCTGGGACTAGCGCCGGGGAGCTGTTTTTT.

The chain joins TRBV5-1 to TRBJ2-7; 7 bases line up with TRBD1. This CDR3 comprises 14 residues. Trimming at V came to 4 bases and at J to 5 bases, leaving 9 bases not matched to a gene. Germline V CDR1 and CDR2: SGHRS, YFSETQ. Here the CDR3 DNA reads TGCGCCAGCAGCCGGAACAGGGGTCCCCACGAGCAGTACTTC. Encoded protein: CASSRNRGPHEQYF.

This chain links TRBV6-1 with TRBJ1-5; a possible D gene is TRBD1 (6 bases). Germline loops: CDR1 MNHNS, CDR2 SASEGT. CDR3 length equals 13 residues. The V gene lost 7 bases and the J gene lost 11 bases, with 18 bases spanning the gap. In DNA form, the CDR3 reads TGTGCCAGCACCCTGGGGGCCGGCTCAGCCCAGCATTTT. Translating gives CASTLGAGSAQHF.

This chain joins TRBV2 and TRBJ2-5, with 10 positions matching TRBD1. Trimming at V came to 10 bases and at J to 5 bases, leaving 4 bases not matched to a gene. Looked up from germline, CDR1 is SNHLY and CDR2 is FYNNEI. The CDR3 runs 12 residues. CDR3 DNA: TGTGCCATGGGACAGGGGACGGAGACCCAGTACTTC. This sequence encodes CAMGQGTETQYF.

The V call is TRBV5-1, the J call TRBJ1-1, with a possible D match to TRBD1 (6 bases). This CDR3 spans 17 amino acids. Germline V gene data show CDR1 as SGHRS and CDR2 as YFSETQ. The V end was cut by 3 bases, the J end by 2 bases, with 20 bases between. The CDR3 DNA reads as TGCGCCAGCAGCTCGTTTATATCCGGACAGTTAAACACTGAAGCTTTCTTT. Residues: CASSSFISGQLNTEAFF. Full variable domain (rest looked up from reference TRBV5-1 and TRBJ1-1): KAGVTQTPRYLIKTRGQQVTLSCSPISGHRSVSWYQQTPGQGLQFLFEYFSETQRNKGNFPGRFSGRQFSNSRSEMNVSTLELGDSALYLCASSSFISGQLNTEAFFGQGTRLTVV.

J is TRBJ1-2 and V is TRBV6-6; maybe TRBD1 (5 bases). Germline CDR1 and CDR2: MNHNY and SVGAGI (reference sequence). The CDR3 consists of 13 residues. The V and J ends lost 9 bases and 3 bases respectively, with 14 bases between them. CDR3 in amino acids: CASRGLSDYGYTF. The CDR3 coding sequence is TGTGCCAGTCGGGGGTTATCGGACTATGGCTACACCTTC.